The 5 T cell receptor beta chains presented below share a single source sample, sequenced in a study of OX40 agonist ivuxolimab in advanced cancers. The library was built by means of the immunoSEQ multiplex PCR assay. Held by TCRdb, this immuneACCESS table contains in-frame sequences only and omits some clones. Under half of the omission traces to an unresolved V gene where checked; the cause of the rest is unknown. The sample records approximately 75,000 clones, roughly 90% of which are singletons. The top ten clonotypes cover more than 0.3% of the sample. The sequences come from CD4+ or CD8+ T cells sorted from blood, collected in a trial of the OX40 agonist ivuxolimab. These receptors all stem from an adult with an advanced solid tumor such as melanoma, head and neck, liver or kidney cancer.

This clone was picked up a small number of times. The rearrangement links TRBV18 to TRBJ1-1; D not certain. V was clipped by 2 bases and J by 1 base, with 5 bases between them. The CDR3 covers 13 residues. Germline CDR1 and CDR2: KGHSH and LQKENI. CDR3 nucleotides: TGTGCCAGCTCACCAATGGCGAACACTGAAGCTTTCTTT. As protein: CASSPMANTEAFF.

J is TRBJ2-1 and V is TRBV7-3; TRBD2 matches 9 bases. CDR3 length: 13 residues. Trimming at V came to 6 bases and at J to 15 bases, leaving 12 bases not matched to a gene. Germline V lookup: CDR1 SGHTA, CDR2 FQGTGA. This CDR3 reads CASRQNMRGGLFF. The CDR3 DNA reads TGTGCCAGCAGGCAGAATATGCGGGGGGGCCTGTTCTTC.

CDR3 amino acids: CASSSSGGQETQYF. The CDR3 DNA sequence: TGTGCCAGCTCATCTAGCGGGGGGCAGGAGACCCAGTACTTC. This rearrangement joins TRBV18 to TRBJ2-5; TRBD2 matches at 11 bases. The CDR3 consists of 14 residues. The germline gives CDR1 KGHSH, CDR2 LQKENI. Trimming at V came to 5 bases and at J to 5 bases, leaving 4 bases not matched to a gene.

The chain uses TRBV5-5 and TRBJ2-2; D is ambiguous. The V gene lost 0 bases and the J gene lost 7 bases, with 10 bases spanning the gap. The CDR3 consists of 14 residues. Per the germline V gene, CDR1 is SGHKS and CDR2 is YYEKEE (reference sequence). CDR3 amino acids: CASSLAFVSGELFF. In nucleotides, the CDR3 is TGTGCCAGCAGCTTGGCATTCGTTAGCGGGGAGCTGTTTTTT.

This chain links TRBV2 with TRBJ1-5, with D unclear. The germline V and J ends were trimmed by 7 bases and 0 bases, with 7 bases remaining between them. The CDR3 loop spans 13 amino acids. Germline CDR1 SNHLY, CDR2 FYNNEI. Here the CDR3 reads CASMPDSNQPQHF. DNA of the CDR3: TGTGCCAGCATGCCGGATAGCAATCAGCCCCAGCATTTT.